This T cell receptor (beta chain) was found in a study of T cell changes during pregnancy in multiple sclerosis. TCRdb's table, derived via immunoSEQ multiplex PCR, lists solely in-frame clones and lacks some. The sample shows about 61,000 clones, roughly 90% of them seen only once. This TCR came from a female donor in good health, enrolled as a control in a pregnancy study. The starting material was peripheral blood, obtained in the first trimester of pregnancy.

CDR3 nucleotide sequence: TGTGCCAGTAGTGAACAGGGGGTGGGAAACATTCAGTACTTC. Its translation is CASSEQGVGNIQYF. This chain uses TRBV19 with TRBJ2-4, with 8 bases matching TRBD1. The ends lost 5 bases at V and 6 bases at J; junction bases unmatched: 6. Germline V CDR1 and CDR2: LNHDA, SQIVND (reference sequence). The CDR3 contains 14 residues.